Shown below are 14 T cell receptor beta chains from a single sample sequenced in a study of PD-1 blockade in mismatch repair-deficient tumors. Only in-frame clones appear in the TCRdb table, and some are missing; sequencing was by immunoSEQ multiplex PCR. The table shows some 110,000 clones, with 65% to 80% occurring only once. This material consisted of peripheral blood, taken approximately 64 weeks after starting pembrolizumab. These receptors were obtained from an adult with mismatch repair-deficient cancer.

This sequence joins TRBV5-1 and TRBJ2-3; 11 bases map to TRBD2. The CDR3 has 16 residues. With V trimmed by 4 bases and J by 3 bases, 7 bases remained unmatched. Germline-derived CDR1 and CDR2 are SGHRS and YFSETQ. The DNA of the CDR3 is TGCGCCAGCAGCGCAAGACTAGCGGGAATGACAGATACGCAGTATTTT. This codes for CASSARLAGMTDTQYF.

This chain connects TRBV28 to TRBJ1-5; no firm D call. The length of the CDR3 is 15 residues. The germline gives CDR1 MDHEN, CDR2 SYDVKM. The V end lost 8 bases, the J end lost 5 bases, and 19 bases lay between the germline ends. DNA for the CDR3: TGTGCCAGCTCTTCGACGAACAGCTTTGATCAGCCCCAGCATTTT. Amino acid sequence: CASSSTNSFDQPQHF.

The chain uses TRBV2 and TRBJ2-6; 7 nucleotides agree with TRBD1. The germline CDR1 and CDR2 sequences are SNHLY and FYNNEI. V gave up 6 bases and J gave up 0 bases; unmatched junction bases: 8. The CDR3 length is 17 residues. In nucleotides, the CDR3 is TGTGCCAGCAGAGGGGGCGCCAGCCACTCTGGGGCCAACGTCCTGACTTTC. This sequence encodes CASRGGASHSGANVLTF. The complete variable domain, with remaining parts taken from reference TRBV2 and TRBJ2-6, reads EPEVTQTPSHQVTQMGQEVILRCVPISNHLYFYWYRQILGQKVEFLVSFYNNEISEKSEIFDDQFSVERPDGSNFTLKIRSTKLEDSAMYFCASRGGASHSGANVLTFGAGSRLTVL.

CDR3 DNA: TGTGCCAGCAGACCCACTAGCGGGAGCTCCTACGAGCAGTACTTC. This translates into CASRPTSGSSYEQYF. V usage is TRBV6-1 and J usage is TRBJ2-7; 11 bases fit TRBD2. The CDR3 consists of 15 residues. CDR1 and CDR2 (germline): MNHNS, SASEGT. The V gene end was trimmed by 6 bases and the J gene end by 0 bases; junction bases not matched to a gene: 4.

This clone was seen more than once but under ten times. V usage is TRBV27 and J usage is TRBJ2-1; TRBD1 is a possible D gene (5 bases). The CDR3 length is 16 residues. Trimming cost V 5 bases and J 0 bases, with 14 bases left between them. Germline V gene data show CDR1 as MNHEY and CDR2 as SMNVEV (reference sequence). CDR3 nucleotide sequence: TGTGCCAGCAGTGACACAGATCAGGGCTCCTACAATGAGCAGTTCTTC. Its translation: CASSDTDQGSYNEQFF.

This clone was seen more than once but under ten times. The V gene is TRBV27, the J gene TRBJ2-7; no definite D call. This CDR3 has 11 amino acids. The germline V gene encodes CDR1 MNHEY and CDR2 SMNVEV (reference sequence). Trimming left V 7 bases short and J 3 bases short, with 7 bases between. The CDR3 nucleotides are TGTGCCAGCACCTTCGGCTACGAGCAGTACTTC. Its translation is CASTFGYEQYF.

The chain uses TRBV7-3 and TRBJ2-7, with D unclear. Germline values: CDR1 SGHTA, CDR2 FQGTGA. The V end was cut by 5 bases, the J end by 2 bases, with 16 bases between. CDR3 length equals 15 residues. The CDR3 nucleotides are TGTGCCAGCAGCAAAGGCGCAGGAGCGACCTACGAGCAGTACTTC. Protein sequence: CASSKGAGATYEQYF. The full variable domain, with the rest looked up from reference TRBV7-3 and TRBJ2-7, is GAGVSQTPSNKVTEKGKYVELRCDPISGHTALYWYRQSLGQGPEFLIYFQGTGAADDSGLPNDRFFAVRPEGSVSTLKIQRTERGDSAVYLCASSKGAGATYEQYFGPGTRLTVT.

The chain carries TRBV7-2 and TRBJ2-1; D gene ambiguous. CDR3 size: 15 residues. Germline CDR1 SGHTA, CDR2 FQGNSA. Trimming shortened V by 4 bases and J by 0 bases, and 10 bases separated the two germline ends. The CDR3 loop is CASSWSENSYNEQFF. The CDR3 DNA is TGTGCCAGCAGCTGGTCCGAGAACTCCTACAATGAGCAGTTCTTC.

This clone was counted a single time. The CDR3 DNA reads as TGTGCCAGCAGCGCCCCCGGGACTAGCGGGTACAATGAGCAGTTCTTC. It yields the protein CASSAPGTSGYNEQFF. This chain uses TRBV14 with TRBJ2-1, with 12 nucleotides matching TRBD2. The CDR3 covers 16 residues. Per germline, CDR1 SGHDN and CDR2 FVKESK. The V segment lost 5 bases and the J segment 4 bases; nucleotides outside the gene matches: 6.

The chain recombines TRBV6-6 with TRBJ2-1; a weak D match, TRBD1 (6 bases). Deletions cut 3 bases from V and 2 bases from J, with 11 bases between. From germline, CDR1 is MNHNY and CDR2 SVGAGI (reference sequence). The CDR3 consists of 15 residues. Here the CDR3 DNA reads TGTGCCAGCAGTTATACGCAGGGGACCTACAATGAGCAGTTCTTC. Protein sequence: CASSYTQGTYNEQFF.

The V call is TRBV6-1, the J call TRBJ2-3; 12 nucleotides line up with TRBD2. V shed 8 bases and J 3 bases; nucleotides not matched to a gene: 6. This CDR3 is built from 15 residues. CDR1 is MNHNS, CDR2 SASEGT, per germline. The CDR3 DNA reads as TGTGCCAGCTCCCGAGGACTAGCGGGAACAGATACGCAGTATTTT. Translation: CASSRGLAGTDTQYF.

V and J are TRBV9 and TRBJ2-1, with D perhaps TRBD2 (6 bases). There are 15 residues in the CDR3. The germline V and J ends were trimmed by 5 bases and 0 bases, with 12 bases remaining between them. Germline CDR1 SGDLS, CDR2 YYNGEE. The CDR3 region is CASSKEGPSYNEQFF. Here the CDR3 DNA reads TGTGCCAGCAGTAAGGAGGGACCCTCCTACAATGAGCAGTTCTTC.

The rearrangement joins TRBV7-3 to TRBJ1-1, with TRBD1 as a possible D gene (5 bases). CDR1 and CDR2 (germline): SGHTA, FQGTGA. The CDR3 consists of 16 residues. The V and J ends lost 1 base and 2 bases respectively, with 14 bases between them. The CDR3 region is CASSLKPLGQNTEAFF. DNA of the CDR3: TGTGCCAGCAGCTTAAAGCCCCTCGGACAAAACACTGAAGCTTTCTTT.

This chain links TRBV19 with TRBJ1-1; no clear D. V was pared by 7 bases and J by 1 base, with 13 bases between. From germline, CDR1 is LNHDA and CDR2 SQIVND (reference sequence). This CDR3 comprises 14 residues. The CDR3 spells CASKLGGGNTEAFF. CDR3 DNA: TGTGCCAGTAAGTTAGGCGGTGGGAACACTGAAGCTTTCTTT.